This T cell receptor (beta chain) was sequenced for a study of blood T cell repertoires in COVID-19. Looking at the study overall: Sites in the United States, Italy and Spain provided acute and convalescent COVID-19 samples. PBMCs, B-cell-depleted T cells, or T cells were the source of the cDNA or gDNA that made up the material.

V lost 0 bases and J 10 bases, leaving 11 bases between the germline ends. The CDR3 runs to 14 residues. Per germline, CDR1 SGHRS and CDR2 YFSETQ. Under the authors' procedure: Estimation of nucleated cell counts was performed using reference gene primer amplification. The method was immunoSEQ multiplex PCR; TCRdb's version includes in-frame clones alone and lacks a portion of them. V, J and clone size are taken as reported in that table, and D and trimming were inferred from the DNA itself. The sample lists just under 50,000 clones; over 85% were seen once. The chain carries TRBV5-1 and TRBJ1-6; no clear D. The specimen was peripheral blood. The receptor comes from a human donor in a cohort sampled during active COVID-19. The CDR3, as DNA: TGCGCCAGCAGCTTGGGCGGAGGGAACTCACCCCTCCACTTT. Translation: CASSLGGGNSPLHF.